This T cell receptor (beta chain) derives from a study of T cells in tumors after PD-1 blockade. This clone was seen a handful of times. Generated by immunoSEQ multiplex PCR, the TCRdb table keeps only in-frame clones and is missing some. The top ten clones hold 25% to 35% of a sample with more than 12,000 clones, 55% to 80% of them seen once. The CDR3 runs 16 residues. The V end lost 7 bases, the J end lost 2 bases, and 21 bases lay between the germline ends. Looked up from germline, CDR1 is LNHDA and CDR2 is SQIVND (reference sequence). Sequenced material: tumor tissue, taken after anti-PD-1 treatment. This TCR was sampled from a human donor with cutaneous squamous cell carcinoma. The rearrangement uses TRBV19 and TRBJ2-7; possibly TRBD1 for D (6 bases). The CDR3, as DNA: TGTGCCAGTAAGCCGAAGGACAGCCCGTCCACCTACGAGCAGTACTTC. This translates into CASKPKDSPSTYEQYF.